This T cell receptor (beta chain) derives from a study of shared clonotypes between healthy human individuals. Study overall: Each donor had three CD4 naive, three CD4 memory, two CD8 naive and one CD8 memory plate.

The authors split each subset's genomic DNA evenly across several immunoSEQ plates. The repertoire was sequenced with immunoSEQ multiplex PCR; TCRdb's copy has only in-frame clones and lacks some. The sample contains more than 1,200,000 clones, about 98.5% of which appear only once. The sequenced sample was naive CD4+ T cells sorted from blood. The subset is: CD45RA+ positively selected. The sequence came from a man between 25 and 39 years old in good health.

The CDR3 sequence: CAVRGPGNQPQHF. The CDR3 DNA sequence: TGTGCCGTCAGGGGACCGGGCAATCAGCCCCAGCATTTT. This rearrangement joins TRBV28 to TRBJ1-5, with TRBD1 as a possible D gene (6 bases). In germline, CDR1 is MDHEN, CDR2 SYDVKM. This CDR3 contains 13 residues. V was pared by 11 bases and J by 2 bases, with 13 bases between.